This TCR beta chain was captured by sequencing in a study of cytomegalovirus exposure and HLA in healthy donors. As regards this clone: Other DNA sequences in this sample translate to the same CDR3.

Both 60 Vbeta primers and 13 Jbeta primers went into the PCR. Repertoires were generated with immunoSEQ multiplex PCR, while TCRdb's copy carries only in-frame clones and drops some. This sample's table has about 140,000 clones. The CDR3 totals 13 residues. The germline gives CDR1 SGHTA, CDR2 FQGNSA. V gave up 3 bases and J gave up 3 bases, with 8 bases separating them. This sequence was found in a woman aged 18-30 years in good health and CMV-seronegative. This sequence joins TRBV7-2 and TRBJ2-5, with D perhaps TRBD1 (6 bases). Specimen: PBMCs. CDR3 coding DNA: TGTGCCAGCAGCTTCGCAGGGGAAGAGACCCAGTACTTC. Translated, it gives CASSFAGEETQYF.